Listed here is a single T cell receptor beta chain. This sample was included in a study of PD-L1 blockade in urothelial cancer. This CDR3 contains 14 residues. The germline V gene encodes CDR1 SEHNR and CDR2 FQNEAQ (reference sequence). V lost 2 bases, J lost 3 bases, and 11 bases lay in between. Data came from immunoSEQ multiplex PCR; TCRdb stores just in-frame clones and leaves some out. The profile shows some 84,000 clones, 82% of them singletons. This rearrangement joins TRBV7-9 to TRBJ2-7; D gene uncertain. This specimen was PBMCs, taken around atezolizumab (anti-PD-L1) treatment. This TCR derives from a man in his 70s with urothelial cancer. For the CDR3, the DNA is TGTGCCAGCAGCTTATCGGGTGACTTCTACGAGCAGTACTTC. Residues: CASSLSGDFYEQYF. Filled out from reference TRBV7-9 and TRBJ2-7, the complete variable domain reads DTGVSQNPRHKITKRGQNVTFRCDPISEHNRLYWYRQTLGQGPEFLTYFQNEAQLEKSRLLSDRFSAERPKGSFSTLEIQRTEQGDSAMYLCASSLSGDFYEQYFGPGTRLTVT.